The 5 T cell receptor beta chains reported below all come from one sample, sequenced in a study of T cell repertoires in cytomegalovirus infection. Via MiXCR, TCRdb re-called the reads, giving one row per CDR3 protein. The sample consists of about 52,000 distinct CDR3 sequences, around 20% of them appearing once. No antigens are known for them. Material: CD8+ T cells from cultured PBMCs, obtained from culture after CMV antigen stimulation. Receptor source: a human donor in good health (CMV status not recorded). Some clones in this sample may be carry-over from other donors' samples.

The chain carries TRBV9 and TRBJ1-1; no firm D call. Trimming shortened V by 4 bases and J by 4 bases, and 14 bases separated the two germline ends. The CDR3 extends over 14 amino acids. Germline V gene lookup returns CDR1 SGDLS and CDR2 YYNGEE. DNA of the CDR3: TGTGCCAGCAGCCCCCCCCTCCACTCCACTGAAGCTTTCTTT. The encoded protein is CASSPPLHSTEAFF. The full variable domain, with the rest looked up from reference TRBV9 and TRBJ1-1, is DSGVTQTPKHLITATGQRVTLRCSPRSGDLSVYWYQQSLDQGLQFLIQYYNGEERAKGNILERFSAQQFPDLHSELNLSSLELGDSALYFCASSPPLHSTEAFFGQGTRLTVV.

This chain connects TRBV2 to TRBJ2-7, with a tentative D call TRBD2 (5 bases). The V gene's germline CDR1 is SNHLY and CDR2 FYNNEI. The CDR3 totals 16 residues. The germline V and J ends were trimmed by 8 bases and 2 bases, with 22 bases remaining between them. The CDR3 spells CASLHPGETHTYEQYF. The CDR3 DNA sequence: TGTGCCAGCCTCCACCCTGGGGAGACTCACACCTACGAGCAGTACTTC.

This clonotype was detected only a few times. The chain uses TRBV7-2 and TRBJ1-2; D unresolved. The CDR3 consists of 13 residues. CDR1 and CDR2 from the germline V gene are SGHTA and FQGNSA. V lost 4 bases to trimming and J lost 2 bases, with 8 bases between them. The CDR3 bases are TGTGCCAGCAGCTCCGACGGGAACTATGGCTACACCTTC. Protein sequence: CASSSDGNYGYTF.

This clonotype has a handful of counts. The CDR3 nucleotides are TGTGCCAGCAGCTTCAGAGGTTCACCCCTCCACTTT. It translates to CASSFRGSPLHF. The genes are TRBV7-2 and TRBJ1-6; no reliable D call. Trimming left V 3 bases short and J 9 bases short, with 6 bases between. The germline V gene encodes CDR1 SGHTA and CDR2 FQGNSA. The CDR3 has 12 residues. Full variable domain (rest looked up from reference TRBV7-2 and TRBJ1-6): GAGVSQSPSNKVTEKGKDVELRCDPISGHTALYWYRQSLGQGLEFLIYFQGNSAPDKSGLPSDRFSAERTGGSVSTLTIQRTQQEDSAVYLCASSFRGSPLHFGNGTRLTVT.

The table lists this clonotype with a few counts. The V and J genes are TRBV9 and TRBJ2-1, with TRBD1 as a possible D gene (6 bases). CDR3 size: 14 residues. Germline V CDR1 and CDR2: SGDLS, YYNGEE. The V gene lost 3 bases and the J gene lost 6 bases, with 13 bases spanning the gap. CDR3 nucleotides: TGTGCCAGCAGCGCCTCAGGGGTTTCCAATGAGCAGTTCTTC. Translated: CASSASGVSNEQFF.